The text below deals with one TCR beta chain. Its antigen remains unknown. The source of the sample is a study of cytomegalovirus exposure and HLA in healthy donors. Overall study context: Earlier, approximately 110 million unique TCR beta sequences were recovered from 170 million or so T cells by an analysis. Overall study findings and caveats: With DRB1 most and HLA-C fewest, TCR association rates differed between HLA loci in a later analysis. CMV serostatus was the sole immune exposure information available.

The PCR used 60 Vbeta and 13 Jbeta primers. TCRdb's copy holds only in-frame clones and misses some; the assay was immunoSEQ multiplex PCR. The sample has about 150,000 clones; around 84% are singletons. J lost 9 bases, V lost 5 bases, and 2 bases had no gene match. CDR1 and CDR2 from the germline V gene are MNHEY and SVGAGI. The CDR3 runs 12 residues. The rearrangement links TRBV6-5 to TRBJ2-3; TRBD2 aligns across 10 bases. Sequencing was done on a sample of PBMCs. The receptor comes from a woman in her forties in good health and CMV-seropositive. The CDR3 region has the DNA TGTGCCAGCAGTAATAGCGGGAGGACGCAGTATTTT. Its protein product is CASSNSGRTQYF.